These 22 T cell receptor beta chains came from one sample sequenced in a study of blood T cell repertoires in COVID-19 (dated by TCRdb to 2018 to 2021). The library was prepared using the immunoSEQ multiplex PCR assay. This is the immuneACCESS table as TCRdb keeps it, with only in-frame sequences that have V and J called. A part of the clones is gone; compared with another copy, unresolved V genes explain less than half, and the rest is unexplained. The sample table shows 200,000 to 250,000 clones, and 86% are seen once. The top ten constitute over 3% of the sample. Sample: PBMCs or T cells enriched from blood (not recorded which). The source of these receptors is a woman in her 50s in a cohort exposed to, infected with or recovered from COVID-19 (not recorded which).

The sample holds one count of this clone. The V gene is TRBV10-1, the J gene TRBJ1-6; D remains ambiguous. V was trimmed by 2 bases and J by 2 bases, leaving 19 bases between them. The germline gives CDR1 WNHNN, CDR2 SYGVQD (reference sequence). CDR3 length: 19 residues. The CDR3 here is CASSEPCEGKRPYNSPLHF. The CDR3 bases are TGCGCCAGCAGTGAGCCGTGCGAGGGTAAGAGACCCTATAATTCACCCCTCCACTTT.

The genes are TRBV7-2 and TRBJ1-1, with D hard to call. This CDR3 is 15 amino acids long. Germline-derived CDR1 and CDR2 are SGHTA and FQGNSA. V was shortened by 6 bases and J by 4 bases, with 18 bases between the two germline ends. The CDR3 DNA reads as TGTGCCAGCAGGACCATCGCAAACAGAATCACTGAAGCTTTCTTT. Its protein is CASRTIANRITEAFF.

The J gene is TRBJ2-3, the V gene TRBV10-3, with 7 bases identical to TRBD1. The germline CDR1 and CDR2 sequences are ENHRY and SYGVKD. With V trimmed by 6 bases and J by 4 bases, 10 bases remained unmatched. This CDR3 is built from 15 residues. CDR3 sequence reads: CAIRPGQRIADTQYF. The CDR3 nucleotides are TGTGCCATCAGGCCGGGACAGCGAATCGCAGATACGCAGTATTTT.

This chain uses TRBV18 with TRBJ1-2; TRBD1 matches 11 bases. Germline V lookup: CDR1 KGHSH, CDR2 LQKENI. This CDR3 is built from 15 residues. V lost 4 bases and J lost 7; bases outside the gene matches: 8. The CDR3 sequence: CASSQGQGVFGGYTF. The CDR3 DNA reads as TGTGCCAGCTCACAGGGACAGGGGGTTTTCGGTGGCTACACCTTC.

J is TRBJ1-2 and V is TRBV6-5, with D perhaps TRBD1 (5 bases). V lost 2 bases, J lost 8 bases, and 21 bases lay in between. The CDR3 is 16 residues long. Germline lookup yields CDR1 MNHEY and CDR2 SVGAGI. The CDR3 spells CASSYLNPDGGWGYTF. CDR3 in DNA: TGTGCCAGCAGTTACCTCAATCCGGACGGGGGATGGGGCTACACCTTC.

The chain employs TRBV27 and TRBJ2-1; TRBD1 agrees at 9 bases. The junction had 10 bases not matched to a gene; V was cut back by 7 bases and J by 6 bases. The CDR3 extends over 15 amino acids. Germline V gene lookup returns CDR1 MNHEY and CDR2 SMNVEV (reference sequence). The CDR3 sequence: CASNDRDRVSNEQFF. In DNA, the CDR3 is TGTGCCAGCAACGACCGGGACAGGGTGAGCAATGAGCAGTTCTTC.

V usage is TRBV6-4 and J usage is TRBJ2-2, with 8 bases lining up with TRBD1. The CDR3 is 15 amino acids. V shed 3 bases and J 3 bases; nucleotides not matched to a gene: 3. Germline loops: CDR1 MRHNA, CDR2 SNTAGT. CDR3 DNA sequence: TGTGCCAGCAGTGAATCGACAGGGGACACCGGGGAGCTGTTTTTT. This sequence encodes CASSESTGDTGELFF.

The chain couples TRBV2 to TRBJ1-5; D uncertain. Germline V gives CDR1 SNHLY, CDR2 FYNNEI. This CDR3 spans 14 amino acids. V gave up 4 bases and J gave up 3 bases, with 10 bases separating them. The CDR3, as DNA: TGTGCCAGCAGTGGCACCTATACCAATCAGCCCCAGCATTTT. Encoded protein: CASSGTYTNQPQHF.

The gene calls are TRBV5-1 and TRBJ2-1; 8 positions match TRBD1. V lost 4 bases, J lost 0 bases, and 3 bases stayed unmatched. Germline V CDR1 and CDR2: SGHRS, YFSETQ. The CDR3 is made up of 15 amino acids. CDR3: CASSTGTGSYNEQFF. CDR3 in DNA: TGCGCCAGCAGCACCGGGACAGGCTCCTACAATGAGCAGTTCTTC.

This chain uses TRBV2 with TRBJ1-3; 7 bases fit TRBD1. The CDR3 totals 15 residues. Trimming at V came to 5 bases and at J to 0 bases, leaving 4 bases not matched to a gene. Looked up from germline, CDR1 is SNHLY and CDR2 is FYNNEI. The DNA of the CDR3 is TGTGCCAGCAGTCTTGACAGGGCCTCTGGAAACACCATATATTTT. It yields the protein CASSLDRASGNTIYF.

V and J are TRBV7-2 and TRBJ2-3, with a tentative D call TRBD2 (6 bases). The V end lost 6 bases, the J end lost 1 base, and 14 bases lay between the germline ends. The length of the CDR3 is 15 residues. From germline, CDR1 is SGHTA and CDR2 FQGNSA. CDR3 DNA: TGTGCCAGCAGACCTGGGACTTCCCGCACAGATACGCAGTATTTT. It codes for CASRPGTSRTDTQYF.

V gene TRBV19 combines with J gene TRBJ1-2, with D perhaps matching TRBD1 (6 bases). The CDR3 totals 14 residues. V lost 7 bases and J 8 bases, leaving 20 bases between the germline ends. Germline-derived CDR1 and CDR2 are LNHDA and SQIVND (reference sequence). The CDR3 sequence: CASTSGQGRLGYTF. The CDR3 DNA reads TGTGCCAGTACCTCGGGTCAGGGGCGCCTGGGCTACACCTTC. Together with reference TRBV19 and TRBJ1-2, the CDR3 gives the full variable domain: DGGITQSPKYLFRKEGQNVTLSCEQNLNHDAMYWYRQDPGQGLRLIYYSQIVNDFQKGDIAEGYSVSREKKESFPLTVTSAQKNPTAFYLCASTSGQGRLGYTFGSGTRLTVV.

The chain recombines TRBV3-1 (or the pseudogene TRBV3-2) with TRBJ1-1, with D possibly TRBD1 on 6 matching bases. Germline CDR1 and CDR2: LGHDT and YNNKEL (reference sequence). The CDR3 has 14 residues. Trimming pared 6 bases from V and 0 bases from J, leaving 11 bases between. The CDR3 DNA reads as TGTGCCAGCAGACAGCAGGGGATGAACACTGAAGCTTTCTTT. Amino acids: CASRQQGMNTEAFF.

V usage is TRBV6-2 or TRBV6-3 and J usage is TRBJ2-7, with 10 bases that match TRBD2. This CDR3 region has 14 residues. Germline lookup yields CDR1 MNHEY and CDR2 SVGEGT. J was trimmed by 2 bases and V by 4 bases; bases with no gene match: 2. CDR3: CASSSLAGAYEQYF. The CDR3 DNA reads as TGTGCCAGCAGTTCTCTAGCGGGGGCCTACGAGCAGTACTTC.

The genes are TRBV12-3 or TRBV12-4 and TRBJ2-1, with no clear D. The CDR3 has 13 amino acids. Trimming stripped 0 bases from V and 7 bases from J, with 7 bases between. This CDR3 is CASSLASENEQFF. CDR3 nucleotides: TGTGCCAGCAGTTTAGCGTCCGAGAATGAGCAGTTCTTC.

The V and J genes are TRBV10-3 and TRBJ1-5; 9 bases agree with TRBD1. This CDR3 comprises 14 residues. Germline CDR1 and CDR2: ENHRY and SYGVKD. V lost 10 bases and J lost 1; bases outside the gene matches: 5. In DNA form, the CDR3 reads TGTGCCACAACGGGACAGGGCAGCAATCAGCCCCAGCATTTT. Translation: CATTGQGSNQPQHF.

The V gene is TRBV6-2 or TRBV6-3, the J gene TRBJ2-1; a possible D gene is TRBD2 (6 bases). The CDR3 has 12 amino acids. V gave up 0 bases and J gave up 12 bases, with 9 bases separating them. Germline lookup yields CDR1 MNHEY and CDR2 SVGEGT. CDR3 nucleotide sequence: TGTGCCAGCAGTTACTCGGGGGGATGGCAGTTCTTC. This gives the protein CASSYSGGWQFF.

This chain connects TRBV29-1 to TRBJ2-1; TRBD2 agrees at 10 bases. The germline V gene encodes CDR1 SQVTM and CDR2 ANQGSEA. The trim removed 4 bases at V and 7 bases at J, leaving 10 bases unmatched. This CDR3 region has 15 residues. CDR3 region: CSVASLAGVGNEQFF. For the CDR3, the DNA is TGCAGCGTTGCCTCCCTAGCGGGGGTTGGGAATGAGCAGTTCTTC.

The rearrangement uses TRBV2 and TRBJ2-3, with D hard to call. V lost 5 bases to trimming and J lost 3 bases, with 12 bases between them. CDR1 and CDR2 (germline): SNHLY, FYNNEI. The CDR3 has 14 amino acids. CDR3 region: CASSKQTETDTQYF. The DNA for the CDR3 is TGTGCCAGCAGTAAACAGACGGAAACAGATACGCAGTATTTT.

The chain recombines TRBV3-1 (or the pseudogene TRBV3-2) with TRBJ2-1; D is unresolved. Germline V gene sequence: CDR1 LGHDT, CDR2 YNNKEL (reference sequence). The CDR3 loop spans 13 amino acids. V was clipped by 0 bases and J by 4 bases, with 4 bases between them. The CDR3 DNA follows: TGTGCCAGCAGCCAAGATCAATACAATGAGCAGTTCTTC. It translates to CASSQDQYNEQFF.

The chain combines TRBV7-9 with TRBJ1-3; 8 bases fit TRBD1. This CDR3 comprises 14 residues. J gave up 6 bases and V 5 bases, and 6 bases lay outside the gene matches. The germline gives CDR1 SEHNR, CDR2 FQNEAQ (reference sequence). This chain's CDR3 is CASSRDRSENTIYF. In DNA form, the CDR3 reads TGTGCCAGCAGCCGGGACAGGTCGGAAAACACCATATATTTT.

The V call is TRBV19, the J call TRBJ2-5; 9 bases line up with TRBD1. V trimming: 3 bases; J trimming: 2 bases; junction bases outside the gene matches: 7. The germline gives CDR1 LNHDA, CDR2 SQIVND (reference sequence). The CDR3 loop spans 16 amino acids. Here the CDR3 DNA reads TGTGCCAGTAGTATTCAAGCCGGGACAGGGCAAGAGACCCAGTACTTC. Its translation: CASSIQAGTGQETQYF.